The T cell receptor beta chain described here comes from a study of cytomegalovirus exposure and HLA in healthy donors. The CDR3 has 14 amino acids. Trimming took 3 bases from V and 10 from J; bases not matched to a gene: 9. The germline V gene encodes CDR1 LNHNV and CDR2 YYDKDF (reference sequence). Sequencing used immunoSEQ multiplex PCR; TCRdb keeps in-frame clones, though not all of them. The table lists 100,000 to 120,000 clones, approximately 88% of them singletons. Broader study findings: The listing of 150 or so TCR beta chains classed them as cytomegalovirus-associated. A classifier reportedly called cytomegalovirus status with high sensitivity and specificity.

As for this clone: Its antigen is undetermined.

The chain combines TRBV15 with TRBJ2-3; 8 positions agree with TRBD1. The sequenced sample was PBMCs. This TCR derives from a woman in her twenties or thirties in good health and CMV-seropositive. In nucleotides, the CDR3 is TGTGCCACCAGCAGCTATTTACAGGGGGATGCGCAGTATTTT. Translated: CATSSYLQGDAQYF.